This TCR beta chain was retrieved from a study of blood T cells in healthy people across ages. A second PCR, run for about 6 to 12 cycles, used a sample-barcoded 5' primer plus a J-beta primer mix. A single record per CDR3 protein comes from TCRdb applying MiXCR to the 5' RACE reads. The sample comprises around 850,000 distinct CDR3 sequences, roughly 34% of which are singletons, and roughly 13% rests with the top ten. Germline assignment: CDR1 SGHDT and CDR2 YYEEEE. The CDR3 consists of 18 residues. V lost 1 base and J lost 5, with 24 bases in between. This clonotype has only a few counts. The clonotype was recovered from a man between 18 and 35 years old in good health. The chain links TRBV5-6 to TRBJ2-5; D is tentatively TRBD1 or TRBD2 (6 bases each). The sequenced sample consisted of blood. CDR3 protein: CASSLRVSSKGGGETQYF. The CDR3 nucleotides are TGTGCCAGCAGCTTGAGGGTCTCCTCAAAGGGGGGTGGGGAGACCCAGTACTTC.